Presented here are 9 T cell receptor beta chains from one specimen sequenced in a study of blood T cells in healthy people across ages. A sample-barcoded 5' primer and a J-beta primer mix were used in a second PCR of about 6 to 12 cycles. TCRdb itself ran the 5' RACE reads through MiXCR, one entry per CDR3 protein. The sample lists about 1 million distinct CDR3 sequences; around 43% were seen once. Source material: blood. Source of these receptors: a woman in her fifties or sixties in good health.

The chain uses TRBV10-3 and TRBJ2-1; the match to TRBD2 covers 10 bases. Germline CDR1 ENHRY, CDR2 SYGVKD. The CDR3 loop spans 14 amino acids. J was trimmed by 5 bases and V by 6 bases; bases with no gene match: 4. The CDR3 DNA is TGTGCCATCAGGGGACTAGCGACAAACAATGAGCAGTTCTTC. Encoded protein: CAIRGLATNNEQFF.

Concerning this clonotype itself: This could be a read error, since a much larger clone is one nucleotide away. This chain joins TRBV28 and TRBJ1-2, with TRBD1 matching over 9 bases. V shed 5 bases and J 4 bases; nucleotides not matched to a gene: 2. Germline lookup yields CDR1 MDHEN and CDR2 SYDVKM. CDR3 length: 13 amino acids. This CDR3 reads CASSEQGAYGYTF. Written as DNA, the CDR3 is TGTGCCAGCAGTGAACAGGGGGCCTATGGCTACACCTTC.

The gene calls are TRBV2 and TRBJ2-7; D gene uncertain. Germline lookup yields CDR1 SNHLY and CDR2 FYNNEI. V gave up 6 bases and J gave up 2 bases, with 8 bases separating them. The CDR3 spans 12 residues. The CDR3 region is CASRAATYEQYF. The CDR3 nucleotides are TGTGCCAGCAGGGCAGCTACCTACGAGCAGTACTTC.

The table lists this clonotype with a count of one. The chain has TRBV27 and TRBJ2-1; D possibly corresponds to TRBD1 (5 bases). CDR3 length: 13 amino acids. The V end lost 3 bases, the J end lost 10 bases, and 13 bases lay between the germline ends. Germline assignment: CDR1 MNHEY and CDR2 SMNVEV (reference sequence). The CDR3, as DNA: TGTGCCAGCAGTTTGCACAGGATGGGCGAGCAGTTCTTC. Protein product: CASSLHRMGEQFF.

The chain is built from TRBV4-2 and TRBJ2-4; 8 bases are shared with TRBD2. This CDR3 spans 15 amino acids. The V segment lost 1 base and the J segment 7 bases; nucleotides outside the gene matches: 6. Looked up from germline, CDR1 is LGHNA and CDR2 is YNFKEQ. The CDR3 nucleotides are TGTGCCAGCAGCCAAGTGGCGGGAGGTGCGAACATTCAGTACTTC. It translates to CASSQVAGGANIQYF.

This clonotype turned up a few times. This sequence joins TRBV25-1 and TRBJ2-1; D gene uncertain. Germline V gene sequence: CDR1 MGHDK, CDR2 SYGVNS. This CDR3 has 14 residues. V dropped 6 bases and J dropped 9 bases, with 18 bases sitting between them. The CDR3 region is CASRETGSPVEQFF. The CDR3, as DNA: TGTGCCAGCAGGGAAACCGGGTCCCCCGTTGAGCAGTTCTTC.

This clonotype was recorded many times. The rearrangement links TRBV29-1 to TRBJ2-5, with D possibly being TRBD2 (6 bases). Trimming cost V 7 bases and J 4 bases, with 13 bases left between them. The CDR3 runs 12 residues. Germline values: CDR1 SQVTM, CDR2 ANQGSEA. This chain's CDR3 is CSAGDGGETQYF. The CDR3 DNA is TGCAGCGCCGGGGACGGGGGAGAGACCCAGTACTTC.

This rearrangement joins TRBV15 to TRBJ2-3, with D perhaps matching TRBD2 (5 bases). The V end lost 6 bases, the J end lost 3 bases, and 13 bases lay between the germline ends. Germline CDR1 and CDR2: LNHNV and YYDKDF (reference sequence). The CDR3 sequence is 14 residues long. The CDR3 is CATRTEVWTDTQYF. The CDR3 DNA reads as TGTGCCACCAGGACGGAGGTTTGGACAGATACGCAGTATTTT.

A few counts support this clonotype. This rearrangement joins TRBV7-9 to TRBJ1-2; unclear D gene. CDR3 length: 14 amino acids. Germline V lookup: CDR1 SEHNR, CDR2 FQNEAQ (reference sequence). The V and J ends lost 0 bases and 0 bases respectively, with 5 bases between them. CDR3 coding DNA: TGTGCCAGCAGCTTAGCCCGAGCTAACTATGGCTACACCTTC. Its translation: CASSLARANYGYTF.